This entry lists 26 T cell receptor beta chains sequenced from one sample in a study of identical twins. TCRdb called the 5' RACE reads again in MiXCR, with one record for every CDR3 protein. This sample has roughly 720,000 distinct CDR3 sequences, with 15% to 20% found just once. These data were also filed under a second study, of T cells expressing NK-cell markers.

The sequencing input was PBMCs. The receptors here all came from a woman aged 18-29 years in good health.

V and J are TRBV5-6 and TRBJ2-1; TRBD2 matches 11 bases. The CDR3 is made up of 16 amino acids. CDR1 SGHDT and CDR2 YYEEEE come from the germline V gene. The junction had 3 bases not matched to a gene; V was cut back by 0 bases and J by 4 bases. DNA of the CDR3: TGTGCCAGCAGCTTGGCAAGGACTAGCGGGTACAATGAGCAGTTCTTC. This gives the protein CASSLARTSGYNEQFF.

The chain recombines TRBV29-1 with TRBJ2-4, with D unclear. V gave up 1 base and J gave up 6 bases, with 13 bases separating them. The CDR3 runs to 14 residues. Germline loops: CDR1 SQVTM, CDR2 ANQGSEA. CDR3 region: CSVEASGVSNIQYF. The CDR3 bases are TGCAGCGTTGAAGCTTCAGGCGTTTCAAACATTCAGTACTTC.

This clonotype has more than one count but fewer than ten. J is TRBJ2-1 and V is TRBV20-1; TRBD2 might be the D (6 bases). V lost 1 base, J lost 5 bases, and 9 bases lay in between. Per the germline V gene, CDR1 is DFQATT and CDR2 is SNEGSKA (reference sequence). The CDR3 totals 13 residues. The DNA for the CDR3 is TGCAGTGCTAGAGGCGCGGGAAACAATGAGCAGTTCTTC. The encoded protein is CSARGAGNNEQFF.

V usage is TRBV5-1 and J usage is TRBJ2-3, with D possibly TRBD2 on 5 matching bases. The CDR3 sequence is 15 residues long. Trimming cost V 1 base and J 2 bases, with 11 bases left between them. Germline values: CDR1 SGHRS, CDR2 YFSETQ. The CDR3 protein is CASSLSGAFTDTQYF. The CDR3 coding sequence is TGCGCCAGCAGCTTGAGCGGAGCTTTCACAGATACGCAGTATTTT.

This clonotype came up a few times. V usage is TRBV29-1 and J usage is TRBJ2-1, with 9 positions matching TRBD2. Germline loops: CDR1 SQVTM, CDR2 ANQGSEA. V was pared by 4 bases and J by 3 bases, with 4 bases of the junction left unmatched. The CDR3 totals 14 residues. CDR3 sequence (DNA): TGCAGCGTTGTCGGTAGCGGGAGCTACAATGAGCAGTTCTTC. Its protein product is CSVVGSGSYNEQFF.

V usage is TRBV3-1 and J usage is TRBJ2-7; 10 bases are shared with TRBD1. CDR1 LGHDT and CDR2 YNNKEL come from the germline V gene (reference sequence). The V and J ends lost 0 bases and 2 bases, in that order; junction bases with no gene match: 10. This CDR3 region has 18 residues. CDR3 amino acids: CASSQETRFGQGAYEQYF. The CDR3 DNA reads TGTGCCAGCAGCCAAGAAACACGGTTTGGACAGGGGGCCTACGAGCAGTACTTC.

This clonotype was recorded a few times. The chain combines TRBV24-1 with TRBJ2-1; 10 positions agree with TRBD1. Germline-derived CDR1 and CDR2 are KGHDR and SFDVKD. This CDR3 comprises 16 residues. The V and J ends lost 5 bases and 10 bases, in that order; junction bases with no gene match: 13. CDR3 sequence: CATSVSPGQGKEEQFF. CDR3 coding DNA: TGTGCCACCAGTGTGTCACCGGGACAGGGGAAGGAGGAGCAGTTCTTC.

As regards this clonotype: A junction end diverges from the germline sequence, so it may reflect a read error. This rearrangement joins TRBV11-2 to TRBJ1-2, with D tentatively TRBD1 (5 bases). The CDR3 covers 13 residues. Germline assignment: CDR1 SGHAT and CDR2 FQNNGV. The CDR3 DNA reads as TGTGCCAGCAGCTTAAGTGGGGGATCCATGCCGGGCTTC. Protein: CASSLSGGSMPGF.

The V call is TRBV29-1, the J call TRBJ2-5, with D perhaps TRBD1 (6 bases). The CDR3 consists of 16 residues. The germline V gene has CDR1 SQVTM and CDR2 ANQGSEA. The V and J ends lost 4 bases and 1 base respectively, with 19 bases between them. The CDR3 DNA is TGCAGCGTTGTGGCTCGAGCAGGGGTTTCCCAAGAGACCCAGTACTTC. This sequence encodes CSVVARAGVSQETQYF.

This clonotype appeared once. This sequence joins TRBV3-1 and TRBJ2-3; D ambiguous. Between the trimmed V and J ends, which lost 0 bases and 7 bases, there was a span of 8 bases. The CDR3 is 13 amino acids. CDR1 and CDR2 (germline): LGHDT, YNNKEL (reference sequence). The CDR3 loop reads CASSQEPEYTQYF. Here the CDR3 DNA reads TGTGCCAGCAGCCAAGAACCCGAATATACGCAGTATTTT.

There are a few counts of this clonotype. The chain uses TRBV10-1 and TRBJ2-5, with a weak D call TRBD1 (5 bases). Germline V gives CDR1 WNHNN, CDR2 SYGVQD (reference sequence). The CDR3 totals 14 residues. Trimming stripped 0 bases from V and 4 bases from J, with 9 bases between. The CDR3 DNA sequence: TGCGCCAGCAGTGAGTCGGACACGGGAGAGACCCAGTACTTC. This encodes CASSESDTGETQYF.

This clonotype showed up just a few times. This chain links TRBV29-1 with TRBJ1-2; D gene unclear. The CDR3 has 14 residues. V gave up 2 bases and J gave up 7 bases, with 17 bases separating them. Germline V gene sequence: CDR1 SQVTM, CDR2 ANQGSEA. CDR3 loop: CSVENIPDGSGYTF. The CDR3 DNA reads as TGCAGCGTTGAAAATATACCTGACGGTTCTGGCTACACCTTC.

The V gene is TRBV10-3, the J gene TRBJ2-1; 13 bases align to TRBD2. The CDR3 loop spans 15 amino acids. CDR1 is ENHRY and CDR2 is SYGVKD in the germline V gene. With 6 bases clipped from V and 9 bases from J, the junction kept 8 bases outside the gene matches. This CDR3 reads CAISGLAGATIEQFF. CDR3 nucleotide sequence: TGTGCCATCAGCGGACTAGCGGGAGCTACCATTGAGCAGTTCTTC.

This clonotype was counted between two and nine times. The chain is built from TRBV12-3 or TRBV12-4 and TRBJ1-5, with D possibly TRBD1 on 6 matching bases. This CDR3 region has 14 residues. Trimming cost V 5 bases and J 3 bases, with 11 bases left between them. The CDR3 region has the DNA TGTGCCAGCAGTCGAGGACAGCTCAATCAGCCCCAGCATTTT. Its protein is CASSRGQLNQPQHF.

In this sample, this clonotype turned up many times. The chain links TRBV12-3 or TRBV12-4 to TRBJ1-3, with unresolved D. The CDR3 spans 14 residues. Trimming stripped 1 base from V and 5 bases from J, with 9 bases between. The CDR3 sequence is CASSLEGVRNTIYF. In DNA, the CDR3 is TGTGCCAGCAGTTTAGAGGGCGTCAGAAACACCATATATTTT.

The J gene is TRBJ2-1, the V gene TRBV9; 11 bases are shared with TRBD2. CDR3 length equals 15 residues. CDR1 SGDLS and CDR2 YYNGEE come from the germline V gene. J gave up 8 bases and V 4 bases, and 8 bases lay outside the gene matches. The CDR3 region is CASSMGLAEVHEQFF. In DNA, the CDR3 is TGTGCCAGCAGCATGGGACTAGCGGAAGTCCATGAGCAGTTCTTC.

The chain employs TRBV12-3 or TRBV12-4 and TRBJ2-7, with 15 bases matching TRBD2. This CDR3 comprises 16 residues. J was trimmed by 6 bases and V by 2 bases; bases with no gene match: 5. The CDR3 nucleotides read TGTGCCAGCAGTTTACAGGGACTAGCGGGAGGTCCCGAGCAGTACTTC. This sequence encodes CASSLQGLAGGPEQYF.

Ten or more counts support this clonotype. The chain employs TRBV12-3 or TRBV12-4 and TRBJ1-5, with 12 bases matching TRBD1. This CDR3 is built from 16 residues. The V gene end was trimmed by 1 base and the J gene end by 6 bases; junction bases not matched to a gene: 4. CDR3 coding DNA: TGTGCCAGCAGTTTAGGGGACAGGGGGCCAAGTCAGCCCCAGCATTTT. This encodes CASSLGDRGPSQPQHF.

The rearrangement links TRBV5-1 to TRBJ2-5; the match to TRBD2 covers 12 bases. Unmatched junction bases numbered 6, after V lost 2 bases and J lost 1 base. This CDR3 is 17 amino acids long. Germline CDR1 SGHRS, CDR2 YFSETQ. The chain's CDR3 is CASSLLGLAGTQETQYF. The CDR3 nucleotides read TGCGCCAGCAGCTTACTAGGACTAGCGGGAACCCAAGAGACCCAGTACTTC.

In its sample, this clonotype was seen a few times. This chain connects TRBV12-3 or TRBV12-4 to TRBJ2-1, with D unresolved. This CDR3 region has 12 residues. The V end lost 2 bases, the J end lost 15 bases, and 14 bases lay between the germline ends. The CDR3 reads CASSLNVRRGFF. DNA of the CDR3: TGTGCCAGCAGTTTAAATGTCCGTCGAGGGTTCTTC.

The chain recombines TRBV5-6 with TRBJ2-2, with D uncertain. Looked up from germline, CDR1 is SGHDT and CDR2 is YYEEEE. The CDR3 runs 14 residues. V was clipped by 0 bases and J by 5 bases, with 8 bases between them. The CDR3 loop is CASSLGQATGELFF. The CDR3 DNA follows: TGTGCCAGCAGCTTGGGTCAAGCGACCGGGGAGCTGTTTTTT.

The rearrangement joins TRBV11-1 to TRBJ2-2; the match to TRBD1 covers 8 bases. V was clipped by 4 bases and J by 7 bases; unmatched bases: 8. Germline V gene sequence: CDR1 SGHAT, CDR2 FQDESV (reference sequence). The CDR3 runs 15 residues. The CDR3 spells CASSSDRQGFGELFF. For the CDR3, the DNA is TGTGCCAGCAGCTCCGACCGACAGGGGTTCGGGGAGCTGTTTTTT.

This clonotype occurred a few times. The chain is built from TRBV12-3 or TRBV12-4 and TRBJ1-2, with 7 positions matching TRBD1. The CDR3 length is 16 residues. Losses at the gene ends were 7 bases for V and 6 bases for J; bases not matched to a gene: 17. CDR3 sequence reads: CASTERPGQRDHGYTF. The CDR3 nucleotides read TGTGCCAGCACCGAGAGGCCGGGACAGAGAGATCATGGCTACACCTTC.

J is TRBJ2-1 and V is TRBV4-3; 10 bases align to TRBD2. The germline CDR1 and CDR2 sequences are LGHNA and YSLEER. The length of the CDR3 is 18 residues. Losses at the gene ends were 1 base for V and 2 bases for J; bases not matched to a gene: 8. This CDR3 is CASSQGASGRSTYNEQFF. DNA for the CDR3: TGCGCCAGCAGCCAAGGAGCTAGCGGGAGAAGTACCTACAATGAGCAGTTCTTC.

V is TRBV24-1 and J is TRBJ2-3; 11 nucleotides match TRBD1. This CDR3 region has 14 residues. Germline CDR1 and CDR2: KGHDR and SFDVKD. J gave up 5 bases and V 7 bases, and 4 bases lay outside the gene matches. The CDR3 reads CATSAGQGVDTQYF. The CDR3 nucleotides are TGTGCCACCAGCGCGGGACAGGGGGTAGATACGCAGTATTTT.

This clonotype was seen more than once but under ten times. This sequence joins TRBV7-2 and TRBJ2-7, with D possibly matching TRBD1 (6 bases). The V end lost 5 bases, the J end lost 0 bases, and 17 bases lay between the germline ends. The CDR3 totals 16 residues. The V gene's germline CDR1 is SGHTA and CDR2 FQGNSA. In nucleotides, the CDR3 is TGTGCCAGCAGCCTCCGCAGGGGACGGATCTCCTACGAGCAGTACTTC. Translating gives CASSLRRGRISYEQYF. Based on the CDR3 plus reference TRBV7-2 and TRBJ2-7, the full variable domain is GAGVSQSPSNKVTEKGKDVELRCDPISGHTALYWYRQSLGQGLEFLIYFQGNSAPDKSGLPSDRFSAERTGGSVSTLTIQRTQQEDSAVYLCASSLRRGRISYEQYFGPGTRLTVT.